These T cell receptor beta chains were read from a single sample in a study of vaccination effects on CD4 cells after COVID-19. Profiling relied on immunoSEQ multiplex PCR, and the TCRdb table lists in-frame clones only, not all of them. The table shows roughly 35,000 clones, with roughly 80% occurring only once. These receptors have no identified antigens. The source was CD4+ T cells from PBMCs cultured without peptide, collected after COVID-19 vaccination. The source is a human donor who had a prior SARS-CoV-2 infection. CDR3s include the opening cysteine and the closing phenylalanine or tryptophan. Fields, in order: D gene, J gene, clone size, V gene, CDR3 protein, CDR3 DNA. D genes are given only for firm matches. Some rows mark clone size as missing; the rest say once, few, many or name a class of expanded clone.

d_call: TRBD1
j_call: TRBJ1-1
clone_size: .
v_call: TRBV10-3
cdr3_aa: CAISESGQGISMVMTEAFF
cdr3_nt: TGTGCCATCAGTGAGTCGGGACAGGGGATTTCGATGGTTATGACTGAAGCTTTCTTT

d_call: .
j_call: TRBJ2-7
clone_size: .
v_call: TRBV7-9
cdr3_aa: CASSPLYLGSHEQYF
cdr3_nt: TGTGCCAGCAGCCCCCTCTACTTGGGCTCCCACGAGCAGTACTTC

d_call: .
j_call: TRBJ2-7
clone_size: once
v_call: TRBV2
cdr3_aa: CASSEARGIPYEQYF
cdr3_nt: TGTGCCAGCAGTGAAGCGCGCGGGATTCCCTACGAGCAGTACTTC

d_call: TRBD2
j_call: TRBJ2-7
clone_size: .
v_call: TRBV11-1
cdr3_aa: CASSTASGRAYEQYF
cdr3_nt: TGTGCCAGCAGCACAGCTAGCGGGAGGGCCTACGAGCAGTACTTC

d_call: .
j_call: TRBJ2-7
clone_size: .
v_call: TRBV10-3
cdr3_aa: CAISETAKSEQYF
cdr3_nt: TGTGCCATCAGTGAGACGGCTAAATCCGAGCAGTACTTC

d_call: .
j_call: TRBJ2-3
clone_size: .
v_call: TRBV5-4
cdr3_aa: CASSLGQTDTQYF
cdr3_nt: TGTGCCAGCAGCTTGGGCCAGACAGATACGCAGTATTTT

d_call: TRBD1
j_call: TRBJ1-4
clone_size: .
v_call: TRBV4-2
cdr3_aa: CASSQERQGAGSEKLFF
cdr3_nt: TGTGCCAGCAGCCAAGAAAGACAGGGGGCAGGTAGTGAAAAACTGTTTTTT

d_call: .
j_call: TRBJ1-5
clone_size: .
v_call: TRBV2
cdr3_aa: CASSVTIGGWDQPQHF
cdr3_nt: TGTGCCAGCAGTGTTACTATCGGGGGTTGGGATCAGCCCCAGCATTTT

d_call: .
j_call: TRBJ2-3
clone_size: .
v_call: TRBV5-4
cdr3_aa: CASSLAGRESTDTQYF
cdr3_nt: TGTGCCAGCAGCTTGGCGGGTCGGGAGAGCACAGATACGCAGTATTTT

d_call: TRBD2
j_call: TRBJ2-1
clone_size: .
v_call: TRBV10-3
cdr3_aa: CAISEPTSGGGFF
cdr3_nt: TGTGCCATCAGTGAGCCCACTAGCGGAGGAGGGTTCTTC

d_call: TRBD2
j_call: TRBJ2-7
clone_size: .
v_call: TRBV5-4
cdr3_aa: CASSSGLAGLSQYF
cdr3_nt: TGTGCCAGCAGCTCCGGACTAGCGGGCTTGTCTCAGTACTTC

d_call: .
j_call: TRBJ1-4
clone_size: .
v_call: TRBV18
cdr3_aa: CASSRTATNEKLFF
cdr3_nt: TGTGCCAGCTCACGGACAGCAACTAATGAAAAACTGTTTTTT

d_call: TRBD2
j_call: TRBJ2-7
clone_size: .
v_call: TRBV5-1
cdr3_aa: CASSRRTSGGLDTYEQYF
cdr3_nt: TGCGCCAGCAGCCGACGGACTAGCGGGGGCCTTGACACCTACGAGCAGTACTTC

d_call: TRBD2
j_call: TRBJ2-1
clone_size: .
v_call: TRBV5-1
cdr3_aa: CASSLTSGEYNEQFF
cdr3_nt: TGCGCCAGCAGCTTGACTAGCGGGGAGTACAATGAGCAGTTCTTC

d_call: .
j_call: TRBJ2-3
clone_size: .
v_call: TRBV5-1
cdr3_aa: CASSLVRTGDLVSTDTQYF
cdr3_nt: TGCGCCAGCAGCTTGGTACGGACCGGAGACTTAGTTAGCACAGATACGCAGTATTTT

d_call: TRBD2
j_call: TRBJ2-2
clone_size: .
v_call: TRBV11-3
cdr3_aa: CASSLDGGRNTGELFF
cdr3_nt: TGTGCCAGCAGCTTAGACGGCGGGAGGAACACCGGGGAGCTGTTTTTT

d_call: TRBD2
j_call: TRBJ2-7
clone_size: .
v_call: TRBV20-1
cdr3_aa: CSASPPRTSGTEQYF
cdr3_nt: TGCAGTGCTAGTCCCCCCCGGACTAGCGGGACCGAGCAGTACTTC

d_call: .
j_call: TRBJ2-5
clone_size: .
v_call: TRBV7-3
cdr3_aa: CASSLTRGLEETQYF
cdr3_nt: TGTGCCAGCAGCTTAACTCGGGGCCTTGAAGAGACCCAGTACTTC

d_call: TRBD1
j_call: TRBJ2-7
clone_size: .
v_call: TRBV11-3
cdr3_aa: CASSALHMSRDRGRSEQYF
cdr3_nt: TGTGCCAGCAGCGCACTCCATATGTCCCGGGACAGGGGGCGAAGCGAGCAGTACTTC

d_call: TRBD2
j_call: TRBJ2-3
clone_size: .
v_call: TRBV3-1/TRBV3-2
cdr3_aa: CASSQGTLRGGVVADTQYF
cdr3_nt: TGTGCCAGCAGCCAAGGGACGTTGCGGGGGGGCGTGGTCGCAGATACGCAGTATTTT

d_call: .
j_call: TRBJ2-1
clone_size: .
v_call: TRBV7-9
cdr3_aa: CASSLILSARSSYNEQFF
cdr3_nt: TGTGCCAGCAGCTTAATCTTGTCGGCCAGGAGCTCCTACAATGAGCAGTTCTTC

d_call: .
j_call: TRBJ2-5
clone_size: once
v_call: TRBV5-4
cdr3_aa: CASSVDRLAQETQYF
cdr3_nt: TGTGCCAGCAGCGTTGACAGGTTGGCCCAAGAGACCCAGTACTTC

d_call: .
j_call: TRBJ2-6
clone_size: .
v_call: TRBV2
cdr3_aa: CASNDDAHSGANVLTF
cdr3_nt: TGTGCCAGCAATGACGACGCTCACTCTGGGGCCAACGTCCTGACTTTC

d_call: TRBD2
j_call: TRBJ2-3
clone_size: .
v_call: TRBV5-1
cdr3_aa: CASRRTSRTDTQYF
cdr3_nt: TGCGCCAGCAGAAGGACTAGCAGGACAGATACGCAGTATTTT

d_call: TRBD1
j_call: TRBJ2-7
clone_size: .
v_call: TRBV2
cdr3_aa: CATTDRGACEQYF
cdr3_nt: TGTGCCACCACTGACAGGGGAGCGTGCGAGCAGTACTTC

d_call: .
j_call: TRBJ1-4
clone_size: .
v_call: TRBV10-2
cdr3_aa: CASSEDWRQYNEKLFF
cdr3_nt: TGCGCCAGCAGTGAGGATTGGCGACAGTATAATGAAAAACTGTTTTTT